This T cell receptor beta chain was sequenced for a study of blood T cell repertoires in COVID-19 (dated by TCRdb to about 2020). Turning to the overall study: Samples covering the acute and convalescent phases of COVID-19 were provided by collaborators in the United States, Italy and Spain. The material from the prospective study consisted of cDNA or gDNA derived from T cells, B-cell-depleted T cells, or PBMCs. Subjects who had been exposed to COVID-19, were actively infected with it, or had recovered from it provided the deeply sampled blood TCRbeta repertoires that made up the dataset. The repertoires were released in a freely available public database meant as a resource for research on the immune response to SARS-CoV-2. Samples were obtained from the ongoing ImmuneRACE study (first 160 participants) and from 1,000 to 1,500 subjects provided by 6 global collaborators. The sample metadata nearly always contained a de-identified subject ID, COVID-19 status, age in years and sex. Where available, HLA class I and class II types were taken from metadata supplied by the sample provider and were not determined by assay-based typing. Broader findings and caveats from the paper: How much clinical and demographic metadata was included differed by source and by participant, and the metadata was provided uncurated.

Whole blood was collected in K2EDTA tubes by collaborating institutions according to the institutions' own protocols. For TCRbeta analysis, collaborators shipped samples as frozen whole blood, isolated PBMCs, or DNA extracted from either of those sample types. About this clone: It has no known antigen specificity. The record has no base qualities; no much larger clone is one base away.

TCRbeta CDR3 regions were amplified from genomic DNA using the immunoSEQ Assay, a bias-controlled multiplex PCR. As for how the authors treated the data: Nucleated cell counts per sample were estimated from amplification of reference gene primers within the assay. To quantify the absolute abundance of each unique TCRbeta CDR3 rearrangement, sequence reads were collapsed and filtered. For each sample, productive Simpson clonality was calculated as the square root of Simpson's diversity index across productive rearrangements. Entries here come from immuneACCESS through TCRdb and include only in-frame sequences with V and J called. Some clones fail to appear in such tables; in the studies checked, an unresolved V gene covers under half of the shortfall, and the cause of the remainder is unknown. The D gene and trimming were derived from the DNA, and the V and J assignments and clone size from that table. The sample table lists 55,000 to 80,000 clones, 82% of them with a count of one. About 12% of the sample is held by the ten biggest clonotypes.

The germline V and J ends show losses of 4 bases and 2 bases respectively, and no gene match explains 1 base of the junction. The germline V gene gives CDR1 as SGHAT and CDR2 as FQNNGV. The CDR3 sequence holds 13 residues, the cysteine and phenylalanine included. Only CDR3 DNA remains: 39 bases, in frame from the first base. This receptor was obtained from a human donor in a cohort sampled during active COVID-19. Sequenced material: peripheral blood. The chain is assembled from TRBV11-2 and TRBJ1-2, with 7 junctional bases fitting TRBD1. CDR3 region: CASSSDRNYGYTF. The DNA sequence is TGTGCCAGCAGCTCGGACAGGAACTATGGCTACACCTTC. Where the CDR3 stops, the reference TRBV11-2 and TRBJ1-2 genes take over; the full variable domain is EAGVAQSPRYKIIEKRQSVAFWCNPISGHATLYWYQQILGQGPKLLIQFQNNGVVDDSQLPKDRFSAERLKGVDSTLKIQPAKLEDSAVYLCASSSDRNYGYTFGSGTRLTVV.